This T cell receptor beta chain was identified during a study of T cell responses to AZD1222 COVID-19 vaccine. Assay: immunoSEQ multiplex PCR; the TCRdb copy retains only in-frame clones and omits some. The sample lists roughly 110,000 clones; roughly 89% were seen once. The germline gives CDR1 LGHNA, CDR2 YNFKEQ. The germline V and J ends were trimmed by 3 bases and 1 base, with 3 bases remaining between them. This CDR3 region has 12 residues. The V call is TRBV4-2, the J call TRBJ1-1; D ambiguous. This specimen was peripheral blood, taken on day 0 of AZD1222 vaccination. The sequence was obtained from an adult in good health. The CDR3 sequence is CASSHTNTEAFF. Written as DNA, the CDR3 is TGTGCCAGCAGCCATACGAACACTGAAGCTTTCTTT.